This T cell receptor (beta chain) was obtained from a study of blood T cell repertoires in COVID-19. CDR3 length equals 15 residues. Germline V gene data show CDR1 as SGHDN and CDR2 as FVKESK. V dropped 4 bases and J dropped 7; count of bases not matched to a gene: 11. Participant-given clinical history determined each cohort assignment. The study counted Cohort 3 donors as recovered given two negative PCRs, clearance, or symptom resolution. The table came from immunoSEQ multiplex PCR; TCRdb's copy has only in-frame clones and leaves some out. The sample records about 320,000 clones, 70% to 90% being singletons.

The receptor was derived from a woman in her twenties or thirties who had recovered from COVID-19. V and J are TRBV14 and TRBJ1-2, with 8 bases lining up with TRBD1. Sequencing was performed on PBMCs or T cells enriched from blood (not recorded which). DNA of the CDR3: TGTGCCAGCAGCCCAAGTGTACAGGGGGGGAGTGGCTACACCTTC. Amino acids: CASSPSVQGGSGYTF.